These 30 T cell receptor beta chains were sequenced from one sample in a study of a mutant IDH1 vaccine in newly diagnosed glioma. Sequenced by immunoSEQ multiplex PCR; TCRdb stores in-frame clones only, minus some. The profile covers approximately 61,000 clones, with under 90% appearing a single time and approximately 7.4% taken by the ten largest. As to time point: week 5, during vaccination. Vaccination comprised doses that each held 300 ug of mutant IDH1 20-mer peptide, plus topical imiquimod. No cognate antigen is known for these TCRs. The sample here was PBMCs, taken from a glioma patient whose treatment included an IDH1 peptide vaccine. These receptors all come from a woman between 45 and 65 years old with glioma.

The chain links TRBV5-5 to TRBJ1-2; D possibly corresponds to TRBD1 (6 bases). The CDR3 spans 14 residues. The V end was cut by 4 bases, the J end by 7 bases, with 17 bases between. Germline loops: CDR1 SGHKS, CDR2 YYEKEE (reference sequence). CDR3: CASSPNAGAGGYTF. CDR3 DNA sequence: TGTGCCAGCAGCCCGAATGCGGGGGCAGGTGGCTACACCTTC.

This chain links TRBV29-1 with TRBJ1-1; D uncertain. V lost 3 bases, J lost 5 bases, and 13 bases lay in between. This CDR3 contains 13 residues. The V gene's germline CDR1 is SQVTM and CDR2 ANQGSEA. CDR3 sequence: CSVDAGVRTEAFF. CDR3 nucleotide sequence: TGCAGCGTTGATGCCGGGGTCAGGACTGAAGCTTTCTTT.

CDR3 sequence reads: CASRYDVSDGSPLHF. The CDR3 coding sequence is TGCGCCAGCAGGTACGACGTCTCGGATGGATCACCCCTCCACTTT. This chain joins TRBV5-1 and TRBJ1-6; D is ambiguous. Trimming shortened V by 5 bases and J by 10 bases, and 19 bases separated the two germline ends. The CDR3 sequence is 15 residues long. CDR1 and CDR2 (germline): SGHRS, YFSETQ.

The chain joins TRBV27 to TRBJ2-3, with unresolved D. The germline gives CDR1 MNHEY, CDR2 SMNVEV (reference sequence). The V end was cut by 6 bases, the J end by 6 bases, with 13 bases between. The CDR3 runs 13 residues. The DNA of the CDR3 is TGTGCCAGCAGAGACATACCTCGGGATACGCAGTATTTT. Amino acids: CASRDIPRDTQYF.

The J gene is TRBJ1-2, the V gene TRBV7-9, with D possibly matching TRBD1 (5 bases). Trimming took 0 bases from V and 7 from J, leaving 12 bases between them. Germline V gene sequence: CDR1 SEHNR, CDR2 FQNEAQ (reference sequence). The CDR3 sequence is 14 residues long. CDR3 nucleotides: TGTGCCAGCAGCTTAGCGGCACTTAGGGGTGGCTACACCTTC. Its protein is CASSLAALRGGYTF.

The V gene is TRBV14, the J gene TRBJ1-2; 10 positions agree with TRBD1. The CDR3 covers 17 residues. Germline V gene data show CDR1 as SGHDN and CDR2 as FVKESK. With V trimmed by 4 bases and J by 4 bases, 12 bases remained unmatched. The CDR3 protein is CASSLVMGTGAIYGYTF. The CDR3 DNA is TGTGCCAGCAGCCTCGTCATGGGGACAGGGGCCATCTATGGCTACACCTTC.

The chain is built from TRBV5-1 and TRBJ1-1, with 7 bases matching TRBD1. The V gene's germline CDR1 is SGHRS and CDR2 YFSETQ. V dropped 0 bases and J dropped 10; count of bases not matched to a gene: 6. The CDR3 is 13 amino acids. The chain's CDR3 is CASSLAGQGGAFF. The CDR3 coding sequence is TGCGCCAGCAGCTTGGCTGGGCAGGGGGGAGCTTTCTTT. The variable domain in full, with the rest retrieved from reference TRBV5-1 and TRBJ1-1, is KAGVTQTPRYLIKTRGQQVTLSCSPISGHRSVSWYQQTPGQGLQFLFEYFSETQRNKGNFPGRFSGRQFSNSRSEMNVSTLELGDSALYLCASSLAGQGGAFFGQGTRLTVV.

V and J are TRBV7-2 and TRBJ2-7; weak D call: TRBD1 (6 bases). Deletions cut 5 bases from V and 6 bases from J, with 17 bases between. The CDR3 has 14 residues. Germline CDR1 is SGHTA and CDR2 is FQGNSA. The CDR3 loop reads CASSPQGNRAEQYF. As DNA, the CDR3 is TGTGCCAGCAGCCCACAGGGCAACAGGGCCGAGCAGTACTTC.

The rearrangement links TRBV6-5 to TRBJ2-3; perhaps TRBD2 as D (5 bases). Germline V gene lookup returns CDR1 MNHEY and CDR2 SVGAGI. Trimming took 2 bases from V and 5 from J, leaving 17 bases between them. This CDR3 is built from 16 residues. The CDR3 is CASSYDGTGRGDTQYF. The CDR3 DNA reads as TGTGCCAGCAGTTACGATGGTACGGGTCGGGGAGATACGCAGTATTTT.

The rearrangement links TRBV7-9 to TRBJ2-1; possibly TRBD1 for D (6 bases). There are 13 residues in the CDR3. The germline gives CDR1 SEHNR, CDR2 FQNEAQ (reference sequence). V dropped 8 bases and J dropped 14 bases, with 22 bases sitting between them. Here the CDR3 reads CASYSAHNREKFF. As DNA, the CDR3 is TGTGCCAGCTATTCGGCCCATAACAGGGAGAAGTTCTTC.

The V and J genes are TRBV11-3 and TRBJ2-7; 10 bases line up with TRBD1. This CDR3 spans 14 amino acids. The junction had 6 bases not matched to a gene; V was cut back by 5 bases and J by 5 bases. Germline V gene sequence: CDR1 SGHNT, CDR2 YENEEA. CDR3 in amino acids: CASSRGTGDHEQYF. CDR3 DNA: TGTGCCAGCAGCCGAGGGACAGGGGACCACGAGCAGTACTTC.

This chain connects TRBV5-1 to TRBJ1-2; D is perhaps TRBD1 (5 bases). From germline, CDR1 is SGHRS and CDR2 YFSETQ. This CDR3 spans 14 amino acids. Trimming removed 0 bases at V and 4 bases at J, with 10 bases between. CDR3 bases: TGCGCCAGCAGCTTGGAAGGACACTCCTATGGCTACACCTTC. This translates into CASSLEGHSYGYTF.

This clone was observed once. The chain couples TRBV2 to TRBJ1-5; D uncertain. Trimming left V 8 bases short and J 8 bases short, with 16 bases between. The CDR3 is 13 residues long. CDR1 and CDR2 from the germline V gene are SNHLY and FYNNEI. The chain's CDR3 is CASLNTGSKPQHF. The DNA of the CDR3 is TGTGCCAGCCTAAACACCGGGAGCAAGCCCCAGCATTTT.

The rearrangement joins TRBV7-9 to TRBJ2-7; D not certain. The CDR3 is 14 residues long. The V gene's germline CDR1 is SEHNR and CDR2 FQNEAQ (reference sequence). Trimming stripped 3 bases from V and 1 base from J, with 10 bases between. The CDR3 here is CASSFGSASYEQYF. The CDR3 DNA reads as TGTGCCAGCAGCTTCGGTTCAGCTTCCTACGAGCAGTACTTC.

The chain combines TRBV6-1 with TRBJ1-5; no definite D call. The germline V gene encodes CDR1 MNHNS and CDR2 SASEGT. V dropped 3 bases and J dropped 0 bases, with 6 bases sitting between them. The length of the CDR3 is 14 residues. The DNA for the CDR3 is TGTGCCAGCAGTGACAGTTTTAGCAATCAGCCCCAGCATTTT. Amino acids: CASSDSFSNQPQHF.

This rearrangement joins TRBV5-1 to TRBJ1-2, with TRBD1 matching over 7 bases. CDR1 and CDR2 from the germline V gene are SGHRS and YFSETQ. J lost 4 bases, V lost 4 bases, and 10 bases had no gene match. The CDR3 is 15 residues long. The CDR3 loop reads CASSDQQGLSYGYTF. In DNA form, the CDR3 reads TGCGCCAGCAGCGATCAACAGGGGTTGAGCTATGGCTACACCTTC.

The V call is TRBV6-5, the J call TRBJ1-1; no clear D gene. V was shortened by 6 bases and J by 4 bases, with 9 bases between the two germline ends. This CDR3 spans 12 amino acids. The germline CDR1 and CDR2 sequences are MNHEY and SVGAGI. CDR3 region: CASSDPATEAFF. The DNA of the CDR3 is TGTGCCAGCAGCGACCCCGCCACTGAAGCTTTCTTT.

The V gene is TRBV4-2, the J gene TRBJ1-2; 8 bases map to TRBD1. V shed 0 bases, J shed 4 bases, and the junction held 7 bases outside the gene matches. There are 16 residues in the CDR3. Looked up from germline, CDR1 is LGHNA and CDR2 is YNFKEQ. Here the CDR3 reads CASSQDGAGGAYGYTF. CDR3 sequence (DNA): TGTGCCAGCAGCCAAGATGGGGCAGGGGGCGCCTATGGCTACACCTTC.

The gene calls are TRBV4-1 and TRBJ2-3, with 7 bases identical to TRBD2. With 0 bases clipped from V and 4 bases from J, the junction kept 4 bases outside the gene matches. The CDR3 is made up of 15 amino acids. Looked up from germline, CDR1 is MGHRA and CDR2 is YSYEKL. CDR3 protein: CASSQDGGGPDTQYF. CDR3 nucleotides: TGCGCCAGCAGCCAAGATGGCGGGGGACCAGATACGCAGTATTTT.

A few counts support this clone. The chain carries TRBV5-1 and TRBJ2-1; 10 nucleotides agree with TRBD1. J was trimmed by 16 bases and V by 3 bases; bases with no gene match: 4. Per the germline V gene, CDR1 is SGHRS and CDR2 is YFSETQ. The CDR3 loop spans 11 amino acids. The CDR3 here is CASSSGTGVFF. CDR3 sequence (DNA): TGCGCCAGCAGCTCCGGGACAGGGGTCTTCTTC.

The chain uses TRBV29-1 and TRBJ1-2, with D hard to call. Trimming cost V 7 bases and J 0 bases, with 18 bases left between them. Germline CDR1 is SQVTM and CDR2 is ANQGSEA. The CDR3 is made up of 15 amino acids. CDR3 region: CSAPRAGVSNYGYTF. DNA for the CDR3: TGCAGCGCTCCTCGTGCCGGGGTCTCTAACTATGGCTACACCTTC.

This clone was detected once. This chain connects TRBV30 to TRBJ1-2, with a weak D call TRBD1 (5 bases). Germline assignment: CDR1 GTSNPN and CDR2 SVGIG (reference sequence). Trimming removed 3 bases at V and 4 bases at J, with 15 bases between. This CDR3 is 14 amino acids long. The CDR3 reads CAWSGTLKGYGYTF. DNA for the CDR3: TGTGCCTGGAGCGGGACCCTAAAGGGCTATGGCTACACCTTC.

This clone has more than one count but fewer than ten. J is TRBJ1-1 and V is TRBV5-1; D is perhaps TRBD1 (6 bases). The germline gives CDR1 SGHRS, CDR2 YFSETQ. The CDR3 has 14 residues. Trimming stripped 0 bases from V and 7 bases from J, with 13 bases between. The CDR3 is CASSLVRGAGEAFF. The DNA of the CDR3 is TGCGCCAGCAGCTTGGTGCGGGGGGCGGGTGAAGCTTTCTTT.

V is TRBV9 and J is TRBJ1-6, with D possibly TRBD1 on 6 matching bases. V lost 4 bases and J 5 bases, leaving 19 bases between the germline ends. Germline assignment: CDR1 SGDLS and CDR2 YYNGEE. This CDR3 has 17 residues. Written as DNA, the CDR3 is TGTGCCAGCAGCCAAAGGGAGGGGGTGTATCATAATTCACCCCTCCACTTT. Translation gives CASSQREGVYHNSPLHF.

This clone has more than one count but fewer than ten. This chain joins TRBV9 and TRBJ2-2; 8 bases fit TRBD1. Germline CDR1 is SGDLS and CDR2 is YYNGEE. Trimming cost V 3 bases and J 6 bases; bases outside gene matches: 10. There are 16 residues in the CDR3. The CDR3 is CASSARTGYYAGELFF. The DNA of the CDR3 is TGTGCCAGCAGCGCCCGGACAGGGTATTATGCCGGGGAGCTGTTTTTT.

The rearrangement joins TRBV27 to TRBJ2-5, with D perhaps matching TRBD1 or TRBD2 (5 bases each). V lost 5 bases, J lost 4 bases, and 14 bases lay in between. The CDR3 length is 14 residues. Germline CDR1 is MNHEY and CDR2 is SMNVEV (reference sequence). Here the CDR3 DNA reads TGTGCCAGCAGTGGAATGGGGGTCGGAGAGACCCAGTACTTC. Its translation: CASSGMGVGETQYF.

The chain employs TRBV7-9 and TRBJ1-1, with a tentative D call TRBD1 (5 bases). The length of the CDR3 is 13 residues. Germline V gene lookup returns CDR1 SEHNR and CDR2 FQNEAQ (reference sequence). V was pared by 2 bases and J by 5 bases, with 9 bases between. The CDR3 DNA reads TGTGCCAGCAGCTTACCCGGGGGAACTGAAGCTTTCTTT. This codes for CASSLPGGTEAFF.

The chain joins TRBV2 to TRBJ2-3; D might be TRBD2 (7 bases). CDR1 is SNHLY, CDR2 FYNNEI, per germline. V was clipped by 8 bases and J by 2 bases, with 17 bases between them. There are 15 residues in the CDR3. Written as DNA, the CDR3 is TGTGCCAGCCGCCCCGACGGGGGGCCCACAGATACGCAGTATTTT. Translated, it gives CASRPDGGPTDTQYF.

V gene TRBV5-1 combines with J gene TRBJ1-1; D is perhaps TRBD1 (6 bases). The V and J ends lost 2 bases and 1 base respectively, with 15 bases between them. CDR1 and CDR2 from the germline V gene are SGHRS and YFSETQ. This CDR3 is built from 16 residues. The DNA of the CDR3 is TGCGCCAGCAGCTTCTCCCTATTGACAGGGAACACTGAAGCTTTCTTT. Amino acids: CASSFSLLTGNTEAFF.

The V gene is TRBV7-9, the J gene TRBJ1-1, with D perhaps matching TRBD1 (6 bases). This CDR3 region has 16 residues. Per the germline V gene, CDR1 is SEHNR and CDR2 is FQNEAQ (reference sequence). V was shortened by 5 bases and J by 3 bases, with 19 bases between the two germline ends. CDR3 protein: CASSQAAGAGDTEAFF. The CDR3 DNA reads TGTGCCAGCAGCCAGGCGGCGGGGGCTGGGGACACTGAAGCTTTCTTT. Full variable domain (rest looked up from reference TRBV7-9 and TRBJ1-1): DTGVSQNPRHKITKRGQNVTFRCDPISEHNRLYWYRQTLGQGPEFLTYFQNEAQLEKSRLLSDRFSAERPKGSFSTLEIQRTEQGDSAMYLCASSQAAGAGDTEAFFGQGTRLTVV.